These 4 T cell receptor beta chains were sequenced from one sample in a study of blood T cell repertoires in COVID-19. The assay was immunoSEQ multiplex PCR, and TCRdb's table has in-frame clones only and misses some. Among under 200,000 clones listed, around 87% were seen once. Input material: peripheral blood. All receptors come from a woman of 80 years or more with COVID-19, enrolled during active disease.

The DNA of the CDR3 is TGTGCCAGCAGTTCATTGGCTAGCGGAGTCCGGGAGCAGTACTTC. This encodes CASSSLASGVREQYF. V is TRBV28 and J is TRBJ2-7; TRBD2 agrees at 7 bases. Germline CDR1 MDHEN, CDR2 SYDVKM. The CDR3 totals 15 residues. With V trimmed by 4 bases and J by 7 bases, 13 bases remained unmatched.

Concerning this clone itself: The same CDR3 also results from other DNA sequences found in this sample. This chain links TRBV19 with TRBJ1-4, with TRBD1 identical over 7 bases. The CDR3 has 13 residues. The V gene's germline CDR1 is LNHDA and CDR2 SQIVND (reference sequence). Trimming at V came to 3 bases and at J to 5 bases, leaving 0 bases not matched to a gene. The CDR3: CASSMDRNEKLFF. CDR3 DNA sequence: TGTGCCAGTAGTATGGACAGGAATGAAAAACTGTTTTTT.

The J gene is TRBJ2-7, the V gene TRBV7-2, with D perhaps matching TRBD2 (5 bases). Germline V gene lookup returns CDR1 SGHTA and CDR2 FQGNSA. CDR3 length: 13 amino acids. V was shortened by 2 bases and J by 2 bases, with 7 bases between the two germline ends. In DNA, the CDR3 is TGTGCCAGCAGCTTAACGGGGACCTACGAGCAGTACTTC. This codes for CASSLTGTYEQYF.

This clone was found once. The V gene is TRBV24-1, the J gene TRBJ2-1; 9 positions match TRBD1. CDR1 and CDR2 (germline): KGHDR, SFDVKD. This CDR3 contains 15 residues. After removal of 5 bases from V and 4 bases from J, the junction contained 5 bases not matched to a gene. CDR3 coding DNA: TGTGCCACCAGTGTTACAGGGGGCGCTTACAATGAGCAGTTCTTC. Amino acid sequence: CATSVTGGAYNEQFF.